The 19 T cell receptor beta chains below all came from one sample that was sequenced in a study of T cell changes during pregnancy in multiple sclerosis. TCRdb keeps only in-frame clones here, not all; method: immunoSEQ multiplex PCR. The data show 41,000 or so clones, about 89% seen once. The sequencing here drew on CD4+ T cells from peripheral blood mononuclear cells, taken in the first trimester of pregnancy. These receptors originate from a female donor with multiple sclerosis, enrolled in a pregnancy study.

The sample holds a few counts of this clone. The chain joins TRBV7-9 to TRBJ1-2; no definite D call. V dropped 7 bases and J dropped 8 bases, with 20 bases sitting between them. The CDR3 loop spans 14 amino acids. CDR1 is SEHNR, CDR2 FQNEAQ, per germline (reference sequence). CDR3 DNA: TGTGCCAGCATCCCCCCCGGAGCCTCCGGCGGCTACACCTTC. Its translation: CASIPPGASGGYTF.

The chain recombines TRBV7-8 with TRBJ2-1; D is uncertain. This CDR3 has 17 residues. V lost 5 bases, J lost 0 bases, and 17 bases lay in between. Germline V gene lookup returns CDR1 SGHVS and CDR2 FQNEAQ. CDR3 in DNA: TGTGCCAGCAGCCCCCTGCGTGAGACGGGCTCCTACAATGAGCAGTTCTTC. Its translation: CASSPLRETGSYNEQFF.

This clone was found once. The chain couples TRBV15 to TRBJ2-5, with 8 bases aligning to TRBD1. The ends lost 3 bases at V and 4 bases at J; junction bases unmatched: 4. There are 14 residues in the CDR3. The V gene's germline CDR1 is LNHNV and CDR2 YYDKDF (reference sequence). CDR3 protein: CATSREQGGETQYF. The CDR3 nucleotides read TGTGCCACCAGCAGGGAACAGGGGGGAGAGACCCAGTACTTC.

V gene TRBV7-6 combines with J gene TRBJ2-7; a weak D match, TRBD2 (5 bases). CDR1 and CDR2 from the germline V gene are SGHVS and FNYEAQ. V lost 5 bases, J lost 4 bases, and 21 bases lay in between. This CDR3 spans 16 amino acids. In DNA, the CDR3 is TGTGCCAGCAGCAACGTTGGGGAGAACATAAAGTACGAGCAGTACTTC. It specifies CASSNVGENIKYEQYF. The full variable domain, rest sourced from reference TRBV7-6 and TRBJ2-7, is GAGVSQSPRYKVTKRGQDVALRCDPISGHVSLYWYRQALGQGPEFLTYFNYEAQQDKSGLPNDRFSAERPEGSISTLTIQRTEQRDSAMYRCASSNVGENIKYEQYFGPGTRLTVT.

The chain has TRBV11-1 and TRBJ2-1; TRBD2 aligns across 10 bases. CDR3 size: 15 residues. From germline, CDR1 is SGHAT and CDR2 FQDESV (reference sequence). After removal of 5 bases from V and 4 bases from J, the junction contained 5 bases not matched to a gene. The CDR3 region has the DNA TGTGCCAGCAGCACCAGGACTAGCGGTTACAATGAGCAGTTCTTC. This sequence encodes CASSTRTSGYNEQFF.

The CDR3 sequence is CASSLGGGTNYGYTF. In nucleotides, the CDR3 is TGCGCCAGCAGCTTGGGCGGGGGGACTAACTATGGCTACACCTTC. The chain is built from TRBV5-1 and TRBJ1-2, with D perhaps TRBD1 (5 bases). Trimming cost V 0 bases and J 0 bases, with 9 bases left between them. The CDR3 length is 15 residues. The germline CDR1 and CDR2 sequences are SGHRS and YFSETQ. Drawing the rest from reference TRBV5-1 and TRBJ1-2, the complete variable domain is KAGVTQTPRYLIKTRGQQVTLSCSPISGHRSVSWYQQTPGQGLQFLFEYFSETQRNKGNFPGRFSGRQFSNSRSEMNVSTLELGDSALYLCASSLGGGTNYGYTFGSGTRLTVV.

This chain uses TRBV5-1 with TRBJ2-2; 7 nucleotides match TRBD2. This CDR3 region has 18 residues. V trimming: 6 bases; J trimming: 3 bases; junction bases outside the gene matches: 17. Germline lookup yields CDR1 SGHRS and CDR2 YFSETQ. As DNA, the CDR3 is TGCGCCAGCACCTACAAAACCGGGACTATCTACTACACCGGGGAGCTGTTTTTT. As protein: CASTYKTGTIYYTGELFF.

The V call is TRBV4-3, the J call TRBJ2-2; TRBD2 matches at 8 bases. CDR1 is LGHNA, CDR2 YSLEER, per germline. V lost 1 base and J lost 7; bases outside the gene matches: 8. The CDR3 extends over 16 amino acids. The CDR3 is CASSQGTKRENGELFF. For the CDR3, the DNA is TGCGCCAGCAGCCAAGGAACGAAGCGGGAGAACGGGGAGCTGTTTTTT.

This clone was seen a few times. V is TRBV28 and J is TRBJ1-5; perhaps TRBD1 as D (6 bases). This CDR3 spans 15 amino acids. Germline values: CDR1 MDHEN, CDR2 SYDVKM. Trimming removed 6 bases at V and 0 bases at J, with 12 bases between. The CDR3 coding sequence is TGTGCCAGCAGCCTCGGGACAACTAGCAATCAGCCCCAGCATTTT. Translation: CASSLGTTSNQPQHF.

This sequence joins TRBV6-1 and TRBJ1-1; D is unresolved. Per the germline V gene, CDR1 is MNHNS and CDR2 is SASEGT. The V end was cut by 4 bases, the J end by 1 base, with 13 bases between. The CDR3 is made up of 15 amino acids. The CDR3, as DNA: TGTGCCAGCAGTGTTCCTGGGAGGGCGAACACTGAAGCTTTCTTT. It yields the protein CASSVPGRANTEAFF.

The chain joins TRBV28 to TRBJ2-5, with 11 nucleotides matching TRBD2. CDR1 is MDHEN, CDR2 SYDVKM, per germline. The CDR3 is 17 residues long. With V trimmed by 0 bases and J by 6 bases, 9 bases remained unmatched. The CDR3 loop is CASSLWGVSGRGKTQYF. Written as DNA, the CDR3 is TGTGCCAGCAGTTTATGGGGGGTTAGCGGGAGGGGAAAGACCCAGTACTTC.

The chain joins TRBV11-3 to TRBJ2-7; D is unclear. V was trimmed by 4 bases and J by 3 bases, leaving 4 bases between them. Germline assignment: CDR1 SGHNT and CDR2 YENEEA. The CDR3 consists of 11 residues. DNA of the CDR3: TGTGCCAGCAGCTCTAACTACGAGCAGTACTTC. It specifies CASSSNYEQYF. Full variable domain (rest looked up from reference TRBV11-3 and TRBJ2-7): EAGVVQSPRYKIIEKKQPVAFWCNPISGHNTLYWYLQNLGQGPELLIRYENEEAVDDSQLPKDRFSAERLKGVDSTLKIQPAELGDSAVYLCASSSNYEQYFGPGTRLTVT.

V is TRBV2 and J is TRBJ2-1; D might be TRBD1 (6 bases). V lost 5 bases and J 0 bases, leaving 11 bases between the germline ends. Germline V lookup: CDR1 SNHLY, CDR2 FYNNEI. The CDR3 is 15 residues long. The DNA for the CDR3 is TGTGCCAGCAGTTCAGACAGGAGCTCCTACAATGAGCAGTTCTTC. Translation: CASSSDRSSYNEQFF.

The chain couples TRBV9 to TRBJ1-2; D gene uncertain. Germline V lookup: CDR1 SGDLS, CDR2 YYNGEE. The CDR3 is 13 residues long. The germline V and J ends were trimmed by 4 bases and 7 bases, with 14 bases remaining between them. CDR3 protein: CASSPGILPGYTF. CDR3 sequence (DNA): TGTGCCAGCAGCCCAGGAATCCTGCCTGGCTACACCTTC.

The count of this clone is one. The chain has TRBV7-2 and TRBJ1-2; D is possibly TRBD1 (5 bases). Germline V lookup: CDR1 SGHTA, CDR2 FQGNSA. V was trimmed by 5 bases and J by 8 bases, leaving 15 bases between them. The CDR3 spans 13 residues. CDR3 in amino acids: CASSVSQGGGYTF. The CDR3, as DNA: TGTGCCAGCAGCGTTTCCCAGGGAGGAGGCTACACCTTC.

The rearrangement joins TRBV6-6 to TRBJ2-5; D gene ambiguous. V was cut by 5 bases and J by 1 base, with 14 bases left in between. This CDR3 region has 15 residues. Germline CDR1 is MNHNY and CDR2 is SVGAGI (reference sequence). The CDR3, as DNA: TGTGCCAGCAGTAACCCAACCACGGTCCAAGAGACCCAGTACTTC. Translation gives CASSNPTTVQETQYF.

The CDR3 region has the DNA TGTGCCAGCACCCAAACGGGGGCGGGAGGGCCCTACAATGAGCAGTTCTTC. Translated: CASTQTGAGGPYNEQFF. The chain couples TRBV28 to TRBJ2-1, with 9 bases identical to TRBD2. V was clipped by 7 bases and J by 2 bases; unmatched bases: 12. The V gene's germline CDR1 is MDHEN and CDR2 SYDVKM. The CDR3 spans 17 residues.

This clone was picked up one time. The gene calls are TRBV4-3 and TRBJ2-3; TRBD2 aligns across 8 bases. Germline V gives CDR1 LGHNA, CDR2 YSLEER. CDR3 size: 15 residues. V shed 4 bases, J shed 0 bases, and the junction held 3 bases outside the gene matches. Here the CDR3 DNA reads TGCGCCAGCAGCCTAGCGGGATCTAGCACAGATACGCAGTATTTT. As protein: CASSLAGSSTDTQYF.

The chain links TRBV28 to TRBJ1-2; 10 bases are shared with TRBD1. With 5 bases clipped from V and 3 bases from J, the junction kept 0 bases outside the gene matches. The CDR3 extends over 13 amino acids. Germline V gives CDR1 MDHEN, CDR2 SYDVKM. The CDR3 loop reads CASSGTGDYGYTF. CDR3 nucleotides: TGTGCCAGCAGTGGGACAGGGGACTATGGCTACACCTTC.